This entry lists 15 T cell receptor beta chains sequenced from one sample in a study of Ad26.COV2.S vaccination and SARS-CoV-2 variants. TCRdb's copy holds only in-frame clones and misses some; the assay was immunoSEQ multiplex PCR. The table has about 390,000 clones, less than 90% seen once. This sample's treatment: approximately 18 received Ad26.COV2.S at low or high dose, single or two shots; a few received placebo; per-sample allocation not given. Samples came from day 63 after the first vaccine or placebo injection. This specimen was peripheral blood, taken in a trial of Ad26.COV2.S vaccine versus placebo. The origin of the receptors is a person between 18 and 60 years old who received the Ad26.COV2.S COVID-19 vaccine or a placebo.

Here the CDR3 reads CASSSLLAGAFIFNTQYF. The CDR3, as DNA: TGTGCCAGCAGCTCGCTTCTAGCGGGGGCGTTCATTTTCAATACGCAGTATTTT. This chain joins TRBV7-6 and TRBJ2-3; TRBD2 matches at 10 bases. The J segment lost 7 bases and the V segment lost 4 bases, leaving 17 bases of the junction unmatched. CDR3 length: 18 residues. Germline CDR1 and CDR2: SGHVS and FNYEAQ.

The chain couples TRBV7-9 to TRBJ1-1; 7 positions match TRBD1. The germline gives CDR1 SEHNR, CDR2 FQNEAQ (reference sequence). With 6 bases clipped from V and 0 bases from J, the junction kept 10 bases outside the gene matches. CDR3 size: 16 residues. CDR3 sequence: CASSSQGVTMNTEAFF. For the CDR3, the DNA is TGTGCCAGCAGTTCTCAGGGGGTTACCATGAACACTGAAGCTTTCTTT. Full variable domain (remainder filled in from reference TRBV7-9 and TRBJ1-1): DTGVSQNPRHKITKRGQNVTFRCDPISEHNRLYWYRQTLGQGPEFLTYFQNEAQLEKSRLLSDRFSAERPKGSFSTLEIQRTEQGDSAMYLCASSSQGVTMNTEAFFGQGTRLTVV.

The chain combines TRBV6-5 with TRBJ1-4; 9 positions match TRBD1. J gave up 4 bases and V 6 bases, and 6 bases lay outside the gene matches. The V gene's germline CDR1 is MNHEY and CDR2 SVGAGI. The CDR3 is 15 residues long. CDR3 loop: CASSPGQGINEKLFF. CDR3 DNA sequence: TGTGCCAGCAGCCCCGGACAGGGGATTAATGAAAAACTGTTTTTT.

This clone showed up many times. This chain joins TRBV2 and TRBJ1-4; 7 positions agree with TRBD1. Germline trimming cut 6 bases from V and 8 bases from J; bases unmatched to any gene: 15. Germline assignment: CDR1 SNHLY and CDR2 FYNNEI. The CDR3 covers 16 residues. The CDR3 nucleotides read TGTGCCAGCAGATTGACAGGGTGGAGGGAAAAGGAAAAACTGTTTTTT. Residues: CASRLTGWREKEKLFF.

The rearrangement joins TRBV19 to TRBJ1-1; 7 nucleotides match TRBD1. The germline V gene has CDR1 LNHDA and CDR2 SQIVND (reference sequence). The J segment lost 4 bases and the V segment lost 3 bases, leaving 2 bases of the junction unmatched. The CDR3 has 13 residues. The CDR3 coding sequence is TGTGCCAGTAGTATGACAGGGATCACTGAAGCTTTCTTT. Amino acids: CASSMTGITEAFF.

The rearrangement links TRBV7-6 to TRBJ2-1; TRBD1 agrees at 11 bases. V gave up 5 bases and J gave up 7 bases; unmatched junction bases: 7. The CDR3 is made up of 15 amino acids. Per the germline V gene, CDR1 is SGHVS and CDR2 is FNYEAQ. In nucleotides, the CDR3 is TGTGCCAGCAGCGCCGGGACAGGGGGTGGGAATGAGCAGTTCTTC. Protein sequence: CASSAGTGGGNEQFF. Full variable domain (outside the CDR3, taken from reference TRBV7-6 and TRBJ2-1): GAGVSQSPRYKVTKRGQDVALRCDPISGHVSLYWYRQALGQGPEFLTYFNYEAQQDKSGLPNDRFSAERPEGSISTLTIQRTEQRDSAMYRCASSAGTGGGNEQFFGPGTRLTVL.

This chain connects TRBV5-6 to TRBJ1-1; D ambiguous. Trimming cost V 4 bases and J 1 base, with 17 bases left between them. Germline V gene lookup returns CDR1 SGHDT and CDR2 YYEEEE. The CDR3 extends over 16 amino acids. For the CDR3, the DNA is TGTGCCAGCAGCCTTCCGGGCGGTTGGGCGAACACTGAAGCTTTCTTT. Its protein product is CASSLPGGWANTEAFF.

V usage is TRBV30 and J usage is TRBJ1-2, with D unresolved. The germline gives CDR1 GTSNPN, CDR2 SVGIG (reference sequence). The V and J ends lost 4 bases and 0 bases respectively, with 9 bases between them. The CDR3 spans 13 residues. The CDR3 DNA reads TGTGCCTGGACTCCGGTCTCTAACTATGGCTACACCTTC. Protein sequence: CAWTPVSNYGYTF.

In DNA, the CDR3 is TGTGCCAGCAGGGGGGAGGGCGCGGGTAATCAGCCCCAGCATTTT. It translates to CASRGEGAGNQPQHF. This chain links TRBV6-5 with TRBJ1-5, with a weak D call TRBD1 (5 bases). The CDR3 totals 15 residues. V shed 6 bases and J shed 4 bases, with 16 bases lying between them. Germline values: CDR1 MNHEY, CDR2 SVGAGI.

The CDR3 reads CASSQGWHTGEQYF. The CDR3 DNA is TGTGCCAGCAGCCAAGGGTGGCACACGGGGGAGCAGTACTTC. The chain uses TRBV3-1 (or the pseudogene TRBV3-2) and TRBJ2-7; D perhaps matches TRBD2 (5 bases). CDR1 and CDR2 (germline): LGHDT, YNNKEL (reference sequence). The CDR3 runs 14 residues. The V end lost 1 base, the J end lost 7 bases, and 14 bases lay between the germline ends.

The chain carries TRBV19 and TRBJ2-7; TRBD1 agrees at 7 bases. CDR3 length: 15 residues. From germline, CDR1 is LNHDA and CDR2 SQIVND (reference sequence). V shed 5 bases and J 4 bases; nucleotides not matched to a gene: 11. The CDR3 sequence: CASSQGDLGSYEQYF. As DNA, the CDR3 is TGTGCCAGTAGTCAGGGGGACCTAGGTTCGTACGAGCAGTACTTC.

The chain couples TRBV6-5 to TRBJ1-1; D unclear. The CDR3 runs to 14 residues. CDR1 is MNHEY and CDR2 is SVGAGI in the germline V gene. Trimming took off 2 bases at V and 3 bases at J, with 10 bases between the two ends. The CDR3 spells CASSYRAGDTEAFF. DNA for the CDR3: TGTGCCAGCAGTTACAGGGCAGGAGACACTGAAGCTTTCTTT.

CDR3 nucleotide sequence: TGTGCCAGCACTTTCTCAACAGGTAACTACGAGCAGTACTTC. Protein sequence: CASTFSTGNYEQYF. The rearrangement uses TRBV7-2 and TRBJ2-7; D is possibly TRBD1 (5 bases). Germline lookup yields CDR1 SGHTA and CDR2 FQGNSA. This CDR3 region has 14 residues. Trimming left V 7 bases short and J 3 bases short, with 16 bases between.

DNA for the CDR3: TGCGCCAGCAGCCAAGGGGGAGGGGCCTCTTATGGCTACACCTTC. It yields the protein CASSQGGGASYGYTF. This chain links TRBV4-3 with TRBJ1-2, with TRBD1 as a possible D gene (5 bases). This CDR3 region has 15 residues. Germline lookup yields CDR1 LGHNA and CDR2 YSLEER. V was clipped by 1 base and J by 5 bases, with 14 bases between them.

This clone was seen only once. The chain joins TRBV6-5 to TRBJ1-2, with D uncertain. The length of the CDR3 is 13 residues. Germline V gene sequence: CDR1 MNHEY, CDR2 SVGAGI. Trimming shortened V by 10 bases and J by 5 bases, and 17 bases separated the two germline ends. CDR3 region: CATRIGPEYGYTF. CDR3 nucleotides: TGTGCCACCCGAATCGGGCCGGAGTATGGCTACACCTTC.